This T cell receptor beta chain was captured in a study of blood T cells in healthy people across ages. The sample holds a few counts of this clonotype. This CDR3 region has 14 residues. Per the germline V gene, CDR1 is MDHEN and CDR2 is SYDVKM. V gave up 6 bases and J gave up 5 bases, with 16 bases separating them. Primers used in a second PCR of about 6 to 11 cycles were a sample-barcoded 5' primer and a J-beta primer mix. TCRdb processed the 5' RACE reads anew with MiXCR; each CDR3 protein has one entry. The table lists hundreds of thousands of distinct CDR3 sequences, about 32% of them singletons, with 15% to 19% in the top ten.

The chain employs TRBV28 and TRBJ1-1, with D possibly matching TRBD1 (6 bases). Sequencing input: blood. This receptor was identified in a woman aged 80 or over in good health. The CDR3 nucleotides read TGTGCCAGCAGATTAGGGGGGGTTGGTACTGAAGCTTTCTTT. This codes for CASRLGGVGTEAFF.